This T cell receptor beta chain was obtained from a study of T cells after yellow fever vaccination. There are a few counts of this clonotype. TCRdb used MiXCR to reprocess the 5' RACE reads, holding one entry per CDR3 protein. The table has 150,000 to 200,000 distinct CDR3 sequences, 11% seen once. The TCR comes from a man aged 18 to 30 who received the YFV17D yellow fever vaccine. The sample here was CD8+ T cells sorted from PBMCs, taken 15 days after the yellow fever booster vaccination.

The CDR3 protein is CAISDPSWNTEAFF. CDR3 DNA: TGTGCCATCAGTGATCCCTCATGGAACACTGAAGCTTTCTTT. This chain connects TRBV10-3 to TRBJ1-1; D not certain. Germline CDR1 ENHRY, CDR2 SYGVKD. The CDR3 totals 14 residues. V was cut by 3 bases and J by 1 base, with 9 bases left in between.